This T cell receptor beta chain was found in a study of cytomegalovirus exposure and HLA in healthy donors. CDR3 length: 14 residues. The ends were cut back, 0 bases at V and 12 bases at J, with 17 bases in the middle. Looked up from germline, CDR1 is MRHNA and CDR2 is SNTAGT. The protocol was immunoSEQ multiplex PCR, while the TCRdb copy is restricted to in-frame clones and leaves out a portion. The table includes about 240,000 clones, approximately 83% detected once. The donors were members of the roughly 120-subject validation cohort (separate from the approximately 670-subject first cohort). Concerning this clone itself: Its antigen is still unknown.

Study results and caveats: Overall, about 160 TCR beta chains were annotated as cytomegalovirus-associated.

The TCR sequence derives from a woman in her 30s in good health and CMV-seropositive. Sequenced material: PBMCs. The chain carries TRBV6-4 and TRBJ1-1, with a possible D match to TRBD1 (6 bases). For the CDR3, the DNA is TGTGCCAGCAGTGACTCGAGGGGGGGAGTAGAAACTTTCTTT. This sequence encodes CASSDSRGGVETFF.